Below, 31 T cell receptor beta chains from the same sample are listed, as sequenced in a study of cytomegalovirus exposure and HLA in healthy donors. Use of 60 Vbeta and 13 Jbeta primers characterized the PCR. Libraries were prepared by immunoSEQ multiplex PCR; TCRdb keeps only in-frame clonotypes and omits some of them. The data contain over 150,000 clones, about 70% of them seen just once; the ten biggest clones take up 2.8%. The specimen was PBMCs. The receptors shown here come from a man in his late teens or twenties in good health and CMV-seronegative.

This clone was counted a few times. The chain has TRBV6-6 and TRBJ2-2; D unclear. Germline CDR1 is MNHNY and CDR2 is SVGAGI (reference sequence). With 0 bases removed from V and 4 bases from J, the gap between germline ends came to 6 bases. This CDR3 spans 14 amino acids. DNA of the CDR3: TGTGCCAGCAGTTACTCGAAGCGCACCGGGGAGCTGTTTTTT. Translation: CASSYSKRTGELFF.

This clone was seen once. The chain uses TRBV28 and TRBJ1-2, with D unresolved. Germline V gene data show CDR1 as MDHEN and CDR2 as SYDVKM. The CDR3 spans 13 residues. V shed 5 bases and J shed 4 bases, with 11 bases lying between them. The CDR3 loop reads CASSPVDRYGYTF. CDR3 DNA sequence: TGTGCCAGCAGTCCGGTAGATCGCTATGGCTACACCTTC.

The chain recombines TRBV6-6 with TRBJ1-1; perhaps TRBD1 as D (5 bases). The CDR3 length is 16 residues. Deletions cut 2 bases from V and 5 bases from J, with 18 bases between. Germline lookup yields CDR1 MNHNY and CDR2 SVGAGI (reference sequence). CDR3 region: CASSYPGGPGVTEAFF. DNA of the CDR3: TGTGCCAGCAGTTACCCGGGTGGGCCGGGGGTTACTGAAGCTTTCTTT.

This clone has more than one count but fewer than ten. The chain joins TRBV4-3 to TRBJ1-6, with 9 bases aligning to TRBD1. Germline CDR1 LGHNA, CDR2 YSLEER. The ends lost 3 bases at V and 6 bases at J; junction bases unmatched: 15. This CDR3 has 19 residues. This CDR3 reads CASSHISSRDRVGNSPLHF. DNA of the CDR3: TGCGCCAGCAGCCACATATCGTCCCGGGACAGGGTAGGTAATTCACCCCTCCACTTT.

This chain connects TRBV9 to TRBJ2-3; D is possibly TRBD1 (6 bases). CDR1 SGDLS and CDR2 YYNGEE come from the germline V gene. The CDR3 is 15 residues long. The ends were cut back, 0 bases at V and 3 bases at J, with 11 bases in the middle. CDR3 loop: CASSVGTGTTDTQYF. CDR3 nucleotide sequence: TGTGCCAGCAGCGTAGGAACGGGGACAACAGATACGCAGTATTTT.

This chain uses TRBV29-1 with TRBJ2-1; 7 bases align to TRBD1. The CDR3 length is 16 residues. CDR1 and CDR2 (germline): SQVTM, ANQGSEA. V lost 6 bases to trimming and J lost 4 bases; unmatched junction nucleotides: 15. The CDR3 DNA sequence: TGCAGCGTCGCTCAGGCTCCCGGGACAGATTACAATGAGCAGTTCTTC. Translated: CSVAQAPGTDYNEQFF.

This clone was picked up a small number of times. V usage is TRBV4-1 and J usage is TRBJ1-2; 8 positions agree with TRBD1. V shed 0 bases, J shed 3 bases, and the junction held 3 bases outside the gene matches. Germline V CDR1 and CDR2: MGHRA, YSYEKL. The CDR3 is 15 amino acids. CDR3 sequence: CASSQEDRAYYGYTF. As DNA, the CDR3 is TGCGCCAGCAGCCAAGAGGACAGGGCATACTATGGCTACACCTTC.

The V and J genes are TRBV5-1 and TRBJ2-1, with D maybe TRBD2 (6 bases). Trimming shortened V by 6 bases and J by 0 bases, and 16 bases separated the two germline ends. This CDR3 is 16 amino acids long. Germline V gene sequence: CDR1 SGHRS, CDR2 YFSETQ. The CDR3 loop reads CASTVGAGSSYNEQFF. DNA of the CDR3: TGCGCCAGCACCGTTGGGGCGGGAAGCTCCTACAATGAGCAGTTCTTC.

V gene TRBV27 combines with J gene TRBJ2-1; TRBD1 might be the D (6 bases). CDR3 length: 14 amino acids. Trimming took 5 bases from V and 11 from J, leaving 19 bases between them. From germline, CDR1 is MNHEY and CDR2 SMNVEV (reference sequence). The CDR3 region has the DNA TGTGCCAGCAGTGACTCGGGACACCGGTCTAAGCAGTTCTTC. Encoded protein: CASSDSGHRSKQFF.

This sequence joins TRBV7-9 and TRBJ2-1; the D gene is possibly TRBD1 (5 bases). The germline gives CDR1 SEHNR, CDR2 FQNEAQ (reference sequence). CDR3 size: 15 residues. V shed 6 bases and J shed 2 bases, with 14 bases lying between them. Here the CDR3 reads CASSLAGYTYNEQFF. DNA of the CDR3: TGTGCCAGCAGTTTGGCAGGGTATACCTACAATGAGCAGTTCTTC.

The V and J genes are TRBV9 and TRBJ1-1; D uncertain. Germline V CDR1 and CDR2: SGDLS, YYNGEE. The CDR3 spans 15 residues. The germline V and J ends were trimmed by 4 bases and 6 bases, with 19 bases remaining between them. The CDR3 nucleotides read TGTGCCAGCAGCCCGTCGGCCCGAGGAGAGGCTGAAGCTTTCTTT. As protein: CASSPSARGEAEAFF.

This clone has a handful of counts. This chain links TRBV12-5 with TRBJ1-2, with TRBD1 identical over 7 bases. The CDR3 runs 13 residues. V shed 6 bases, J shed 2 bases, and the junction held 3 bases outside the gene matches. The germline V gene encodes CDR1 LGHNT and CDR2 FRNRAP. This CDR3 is CASGKQGNYGYTF. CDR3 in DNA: TGTGCTAGTGGCAAACAGGGGAACTATGGCTACACCTTC.

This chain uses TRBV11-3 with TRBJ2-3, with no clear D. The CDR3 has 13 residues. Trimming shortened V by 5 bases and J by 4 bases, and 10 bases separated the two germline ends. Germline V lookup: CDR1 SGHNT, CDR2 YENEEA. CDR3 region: CASSLGESDTQYF. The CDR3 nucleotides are TGTGCCAGCAGCCTGGGCGAGTCAGATACGCAGTATTTT.

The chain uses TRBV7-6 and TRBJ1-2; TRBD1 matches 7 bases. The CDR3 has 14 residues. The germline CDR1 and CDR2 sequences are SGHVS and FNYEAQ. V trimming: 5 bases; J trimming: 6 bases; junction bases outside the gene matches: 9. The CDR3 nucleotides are TGTGCCAGCAGCCAAACAGGGGCGGACCATGGCTACACCTTC. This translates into CASSQTGADHGYTF. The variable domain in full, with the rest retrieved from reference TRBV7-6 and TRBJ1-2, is GAGVSQSPRYKVTKRGQDVALRCDPISGHVSLYWYRQALGQGPEFLTYFNYEAQQDKSGLPNDRFSAERPEGSISTLTIQRTEQRDSAMYRCASSQTGADHGYTFGSGTRLTVV.

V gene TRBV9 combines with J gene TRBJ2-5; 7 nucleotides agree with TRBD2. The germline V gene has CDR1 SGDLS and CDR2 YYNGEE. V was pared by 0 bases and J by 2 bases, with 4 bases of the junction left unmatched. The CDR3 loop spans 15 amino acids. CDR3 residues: CASSVAGTKQETQYF. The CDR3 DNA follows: TGTGCCAGCAGCGTAGCCGGGACTAAACAAGAGACCCAGTACTTC.

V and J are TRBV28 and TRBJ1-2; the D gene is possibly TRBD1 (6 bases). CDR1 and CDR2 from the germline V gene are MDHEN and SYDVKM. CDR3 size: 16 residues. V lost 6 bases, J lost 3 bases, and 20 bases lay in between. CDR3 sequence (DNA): TGTGCCAGCAGATCCGGACAGCCCCGCCTTGACTATGGCTACACCTTC. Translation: CASRSGQPRLDYGYTF.

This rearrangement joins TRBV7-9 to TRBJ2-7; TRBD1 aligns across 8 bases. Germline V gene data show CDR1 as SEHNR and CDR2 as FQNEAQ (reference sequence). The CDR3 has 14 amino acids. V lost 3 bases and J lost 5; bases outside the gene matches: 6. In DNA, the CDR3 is TGTGCCAGCAGCTTTGGCCAGGGGGCCAACGAGCAGTACTTC. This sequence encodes CASSFGQGANEQYF.

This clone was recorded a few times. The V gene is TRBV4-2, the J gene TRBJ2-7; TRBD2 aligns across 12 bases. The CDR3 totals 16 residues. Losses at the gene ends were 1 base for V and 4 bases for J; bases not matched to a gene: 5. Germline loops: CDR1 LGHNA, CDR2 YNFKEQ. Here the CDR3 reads CASSQAIGTSGYEQYF. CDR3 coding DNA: TGTGCCAGCAGCCAAGCGATTGGGACTAGCGGGTACGAGCAGTACTTC.

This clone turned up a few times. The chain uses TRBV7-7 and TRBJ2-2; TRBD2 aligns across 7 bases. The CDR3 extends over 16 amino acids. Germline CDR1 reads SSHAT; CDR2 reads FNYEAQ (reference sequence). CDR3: CASLTEGSGGAGELFF. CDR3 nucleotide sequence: TGTGCTAGTCTAACGGAGGGCTCGGGAGGAGCCGGGGAGCTGTTTTTT.

CDR3 DNA sequence: TGTGCCAGTAGTATACAGTCGTACGCCGGGGAGCTGTTTTTT. Its translation is CASSIQSYAGELFF. The chain has TRBV19 and TRBJ2-2, with D unresolved. V lost 2 bases, J lost 6 bases, and 10 bases lay in between. The CDR3 is made up of 14 amino acids. Germline V gene sequence: CDR1 LNHDA, CDR2 SQIVND (reference sequence). Full variable domain (missing parts from reference TRBV19 and TRBJ2-2): DGGITQSPKYLFRKEGQNVTLSCEQNLNHDAMYWYRQDPGQGLRLIYYSQIVNDFQKGDIAEGYSVSREKKESFPLTVTSAQKNPTAFYLCASSIQSYAGELFFGEGSRLTVL.

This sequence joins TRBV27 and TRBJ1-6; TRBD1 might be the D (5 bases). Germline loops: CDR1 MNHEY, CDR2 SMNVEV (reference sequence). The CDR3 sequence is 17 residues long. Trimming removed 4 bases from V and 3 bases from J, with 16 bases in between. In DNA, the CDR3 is TGTGCCAGCAGTTCCACGTGGGGGGGACGCTATAATTCACCCCTCCACTTT. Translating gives CASSSTWGGRYNSPLHF.

The CDR3 DNA sequence: TGTGCCAGCACTCCTACTGGACTAGCGGGGGGGCTTCAAGAGACCCAGTACTTC. Translation: CASTPTGLAGGLQETQYF. The genes are TRBV2 and TRBJ2-5; 15 nucleotides line up with TRBD2. Per germline, CDR1 SNHLY and CDR2 FYNNEI. V lost 7 bases to trimming and J lost 2 bases; unmatched junction nucleotides: 11. The CDR3 consists of 18 residues.

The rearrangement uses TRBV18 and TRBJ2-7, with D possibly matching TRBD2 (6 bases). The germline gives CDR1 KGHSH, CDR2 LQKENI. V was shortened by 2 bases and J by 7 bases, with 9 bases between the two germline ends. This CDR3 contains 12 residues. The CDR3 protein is CASSPAGGEQYF. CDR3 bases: TGTGCCAGCTCACCAGCAGGAGGGGAGCAGTACTTC. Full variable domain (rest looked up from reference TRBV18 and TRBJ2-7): NAGVMQNPRHLVRRRGQEARLRCSPMKGHSHVYWYRQLPEEGLKFMVYLQKENIIDESGMPKERFSAEFPKEGPSILRIQQVVRGDSAAYFCASSPAGGEQYFGPGTRLTVT.

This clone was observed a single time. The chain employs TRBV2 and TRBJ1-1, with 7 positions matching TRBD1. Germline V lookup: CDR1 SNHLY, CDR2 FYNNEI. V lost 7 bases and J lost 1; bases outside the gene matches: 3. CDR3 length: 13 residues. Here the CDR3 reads CASMGQKNTEAFF. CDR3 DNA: TGTGCCAGCATGGGACAGAAGAACACTGAAGCTTTCTTT.

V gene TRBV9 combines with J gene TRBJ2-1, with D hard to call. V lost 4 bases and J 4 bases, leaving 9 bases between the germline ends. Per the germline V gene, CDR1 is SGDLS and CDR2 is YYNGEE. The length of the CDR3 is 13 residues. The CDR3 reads CASSPPRYNEQFF. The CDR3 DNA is TGTGCCAGCAGCCCCCCCCGGTACAATGAGCAGTTCTTC.

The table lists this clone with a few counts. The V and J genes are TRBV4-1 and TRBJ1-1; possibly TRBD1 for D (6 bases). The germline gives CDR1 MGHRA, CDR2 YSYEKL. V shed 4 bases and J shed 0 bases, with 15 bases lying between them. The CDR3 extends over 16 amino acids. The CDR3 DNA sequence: TGCGCCAGCAGCCGGCACATGGACAGTTTGAACACTGAAGCTTTCTTT. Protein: CASSRHMDSLNTEAFF.

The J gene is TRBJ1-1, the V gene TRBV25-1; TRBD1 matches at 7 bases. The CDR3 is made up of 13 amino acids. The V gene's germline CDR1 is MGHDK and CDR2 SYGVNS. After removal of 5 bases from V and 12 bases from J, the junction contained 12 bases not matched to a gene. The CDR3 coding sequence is TGTGCCAGCAGTTTAAGTGGGCGACAGGGCTCTTTCTTT. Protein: CASSLSGRQGSFF.

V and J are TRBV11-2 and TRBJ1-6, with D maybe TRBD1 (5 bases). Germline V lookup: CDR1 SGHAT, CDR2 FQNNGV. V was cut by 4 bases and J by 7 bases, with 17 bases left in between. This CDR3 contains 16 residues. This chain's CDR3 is CASSSITQGWNSPLHF. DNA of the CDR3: TGTGCCAGCAGCTCAATTACCCAGGGTTGGAATTCACCCCTCCACTTT. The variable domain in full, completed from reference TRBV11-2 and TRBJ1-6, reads EAGVAQSPRYKIIEKRQSVAFWCNPISGHATLYWYQQILGQGPKLLIQFQNNGVVDDSQLPKDRFSAERLKGVDSTLKIQPAKLEDSAVYLCASSSITQGWNSPLHFGNGTRLTVT.

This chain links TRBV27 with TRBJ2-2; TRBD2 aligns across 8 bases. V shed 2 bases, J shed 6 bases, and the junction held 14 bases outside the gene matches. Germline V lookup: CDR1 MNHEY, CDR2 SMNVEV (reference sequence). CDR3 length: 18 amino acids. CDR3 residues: CASSLTPGTRFFSGELFF. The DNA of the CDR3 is TGTGCCAGCAGTTTAACCCCCGGGACTAGGTTTTTCTCCGGGGAGCTGTTTTTT.

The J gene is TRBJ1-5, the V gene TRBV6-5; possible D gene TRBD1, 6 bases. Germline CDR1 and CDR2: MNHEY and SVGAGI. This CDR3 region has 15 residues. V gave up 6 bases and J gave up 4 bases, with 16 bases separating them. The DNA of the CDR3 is TGTGCCAGCAGCTTTTCGGACAGCGGTAATCAGCCCCAGCATTTT. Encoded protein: CASSFSDSGNQPQHF.

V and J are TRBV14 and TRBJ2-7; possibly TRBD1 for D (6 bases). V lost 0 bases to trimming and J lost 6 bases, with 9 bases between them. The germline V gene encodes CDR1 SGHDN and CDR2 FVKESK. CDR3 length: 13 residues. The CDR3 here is CASSQDWGREQYF. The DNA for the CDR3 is TGTGCCAGCAGCCAAGATTGGGGGCGCGAGCAGTACTTC.